This T cell receptor beta chain was profiled in a study of identical twins (TCRdb year 2016). For context, the study as a whole: The study deep-sequenced TCR alpha and beta repertoires from monozygotic twins, unrelated adults of various ages and cord blood to test whether fetal clonotypes persist. To rule out contamination, replicate twin experiments were performed at different times with different library preparation protocols.

All donors were healthy Caucasians. Three pairs of female monozygotic twins, all aged about 18 to 30 years, were included in the twin cohort. The RNA used for TCR libraries was isolated from peripheral blood mononuclear cells. Counted from cysteine to phenylalanine, this CDR3 has 12 amino acids. The only DNA kept is the CDR3, 36 bases in frame from the first base. Trimming costs V 5 bases and J 11 bases, and their ends lie 15 bases apart. CDR1 and CDR2, looked up from the germline V gene, are SGHVS and FQNEAQ. This clonotype has just a few counts. Which antigen it targets is not known. Base qualities are not at hand, and no much larger clone is one base apart. Results the study describes overall, beyond this receptor: Out-of-frame TCR alpha sharing in monozygotic twins was systematically underestimated by recombination models, whereas sharing between unrelated individuals was in agreement with the recombination models. Invariant T cells such as MAIT and iNKT could partly confound zero-insertion analyses, though diverse VJ usage argued against this for most clonotypes. A weaker excess of twin sharing was found in beta out-of-frame sequences because the signal-to-noise ratio was lowered by fewer shared sequences. Because the same donors could not be followed over many years, the conclusions depended on cross-sectional statistical analysis. Fewer insertions were carried by abundant cord blood beta clonotypes, a similar but weaker trend appeared in young adult naive repertoires, and no such trend appeared in memory repertoires. Compared with coincidental sharing between unrelated individuals, out-of-frame TCR alpha sequences shared between twins had an excess of sequences with low generation probability.

The library was obtained by 5' RACE. Sequenced on an Illumina HiSeq 2000. A universal primer binding site was added through template switching, and the final cDNA carried a unique molecular identifier so that TCR cDNA molecules could be counted accurately. Specific primers in the conserved constant-segment region were used to synthesize first-strand cDNA for the TCR alpha and beta chains. To control for contamination, each cDNA library was double barcoded with a SMART-Mk sample barcode plus Illumina barcodes. Two successive PCR steps introduced TruSeq adapter sequences along with Illumina sample barcodes. The TCR alpha and beta cDNA libraries were sequenced on the Illumina HiSeq platform using custom primers. Per the source publication's procedure: Unique molecular identifiers were extracted from raw reads with MiGEC, and CDR3 positions were determined with MiXCR. Recombination models were inferred per individual with the repgenHMM and IGoR tools using an EM algorithm. Shared clonotypes were analyzed with the tcR package in R, and sharing was normalized by the product of cloneset sizes. To study raw recombination free of thymic and clonal selection effects, out-of-frame nonproductive sequences were analyzed. TCRdb redid the processing of the public reads, applying fastp at Q25 and MiXCR, and retained in-frame beta chains. Here each entry gathers all rows of one CDR3 protein and keeps the most common genes and DNA. The V and J calls were not made by the authors but by TCRdb's processing. This sample lists approximately 630,000 distinct CDR3 sequences; under 8.5% were detected once. The ten most abundant clones make up 1.6% of the sample.

Separately, the same data were catalogued under a study of yellow fever vaccine responses in identical twins. Looking at the second paper: According to the authors, in identical twins the way T cells responded to vaccination appeared partly convergent and partly personalized. In identical twins, the study followed T cell clones that responded to the vaccine with precision.

The sequenced sample consisted of PBMCs. The TCR comes from a young woman in good health. The V and J segments used are TRBV7-8 and TRBJ1-1; a tentative D match to TRBD1 spans 6 bases. The DNA sequence follows: TGTGCCAGCAGCCAGGACAGTGTCCGCGCTTTCTTT. Translated, this is CASSQDSVRAFF.